These 27 T cell receptor beta chains were all obtained from the same sample, sequenced in a study of T cell clonotyping in hematopoietic cell transplantation. Sequenced by immunoSEQ multiplex PCR; TCRdb stores in-frame clones only, minus some. The repertoire includes about 27,000 clones, 60% to 80% of them detected once, and around 6.3% sits in the top ten. Time point meaning: recipient sample about 28 days before transplant, after cytoreduction. The sample was peripheral blood mononuclear cells, taken before stem cell transplant. These receptor sequences come from a man in his fifties with myelodysplastic syndrome. Some clones in this sample may be carry-over from other donors' samples.

The genes are TRBV11-2 and TRBJ1-1; TRBD1 matches 7 bases. The trim removed 3 bases at V and 10 bases at J, leaving 8 bases unmatched. CDR1 is SGHAT and CDR2 is FQNNGV in the germline V gene. The CDR3 length is 13 residues. The CDR3 bases are TGTGCCAGCAGCTTGGACTTACAGGGGAGAGCTTTCTTT. Translating it yields CASSLDLQGRAFF.

The J gene is TRBJ2-7, the V gene TRBV4-1; maybe TRBD1 (6 bases). CDR1 and CDR2 (germline): MGHRA, YSYEKL. Trimming stripped 4 bases from V and 2 bases from J, with 12 bases between. This CDR3 region has 14 residues. The CDR3 DNA reads as TGCGCCAGCAGCCGACAGGCAACTGCCTACGAGCAGTACTTC. Translated: CASSRQATAYEQYF.

This clone was counted once. The CDR3 DNA reads as TGTGCCAGCAGCTCCGGGGGGAACTATGGCTACACCTTC. As protein: CASSSGGNYGYTF. The chain is built from TRBV13 and TRBJ1-2; TRBD1 might be the D (5 bases). V was trimmed by 4 bases and J by 2 bases, leaving 8 bases between them. The CDR3 runs to 13 residues. Germline loops: CDR1 PRHDT, CDR2 FYEKMQ (reference sequence).

This rearrangement joins TRBV6-6 to TRBJ1-1; 7 bases are a match to TRBD1. The V segment lost 6 bases and the J segment 7 bases; nucleotides outside the gene matches: 5. The CDR3 loop spans 12 amino acids. Germline-derived CDR1 and CDR2 are MNHNY and SVGAGI (reference sequence). The CDR3 nucleotides read TGTGCCAGCAGACAACAGGGGCTTGAAGCTTTCTTT. It encodes CASRQQGLEAFF.

The rearrangement uses TRBV29-1 and TRBJ2-5; perhaps TRBD1 as D (6 bases). This CDR3 region has 15 residues. Per the germline V gene, CDR1 is SQVTM and CDR2 is ANQGSEA. V lost 2 bases, J lost 5 bases, and 18 bases lay in between. Written as DNA, the CDR3 is TGCAGCGTTGAATGGGGCAGGGGTCCATGGGAGACCCAGTACTTC. Translation: CSVEWGRGPWETQYF.

The CDR3, as DNA: TGTGCCAGCCGGGACAACGTGATGGATACGCAGTATTTT. Translation: CASRDNVMDTQYF. The gene calls are TRBV6-5 and TRBJ2-3; TRBD1 is a possible D gene (6 bases). Trimming took off 8 bases at V and 6 bases at J, with 15 bases between the two ends. CDR3 length: 13 amino acids. CDR1 is MNHEY, CDR2 SVGAGI, per germline.

This chain connects TRBV29-1 to TRBJ2-7; D gene ambiguous. Deletions cut 4 bases from V and 5 bases from J, with 6 bases between. The V gene's germline CDR1 is SQVTM and CDR2 ANQGSEA. The CDR3 has 10 residues. The CDR3 spells CSVVSDEQYF. For the CDR3, the DNA is TGCAGCGTTGTATCTGACGAGCAGTACTTC.

The chain combines TRBV7-2 with TRBJ1-2; D unresolved. The CDR3 loop spans 13 amino acids. V gave up 4 bases and J gave up 5 bases, with 11 bases separating them. Germline V gene lookup returns CDR1 SGHTA and CDR2 FQGNSA. The CDR3 region has the DNA TGTGCCAGCAGCTCCCGAAGAACGTATGGCTACACCTTC. Translated, it gives CASSSRRTYGYTF.

CDR3 coding DNA: TGTGCCAGCAGGACAGGGGGCAATGAGCAGTTCTTC. This translates into CASRTGGNEQFF. The V and J genes are TRBV2 and TRBJ2-1, with 9 bases matching TRBD1. The germline V gene encodes CDR1 SNHLY and CDR2 FYNNEI. V shed 6 bases, J shed 6 bases, and the junction held 0 bases outside the gene matches. The CDR3 loop spans 12 amino acids. Full variable domain (rest looked up from reference TRBV2 and TRBJ2-1): EPEVTQTPSHQVTQMGQEVILRCVPISNHLYFYWYRQILGQKVEFLVSFYNNEISEKSEIFDDQFSVERPDGSNFTLKIRSTKLEDSAMYFCASRTGGNEQFFGPGTRLTVL.

The chain recombines TRBV28 with TRBJ1-6; the D gene is possibly TRBD1 (5 bases). The V gene lost 10 bases and the J gene lost 0 bases, with 22 bases spanning the gap. The germline V gene encodes CDR1 MDHEN and CDR2 SYDVKM. There are 18 residues in the CDR3. CDR3: CATRSGADPSSYNSPLHF. The CDR3 DNA reads TGTGCCACCCGCAGCGGGGCAGATCCGAGCTCCTATAATTCACCCCTCCACTTT.

This clone was seen only a few times. V usage is TRBV28 and J usage is TRBJ2-1; no firm D call. This CDR3 comprises 11 residues. The V and J ends lost 6 bases and 8 bases respectively, with 8 bases between them. Germline CDR1 is MDHEN and CDR2 is SYDVKM. The CDR3 DNA is TGTGCCAGCAGCCCAAGGGATGAGCAGTTCTTC. It translates to CASSPRDEQFF.

The chain couples TRBV6-5 to TRBJ2-5, with D uncertain. CDR3 length: 11 residues. The germline V and J ends were trimmed by 6 bases and 2 bases, with 4 bases remaining between them. CDR1 and CDR2 from the germline V gene are MNHEY and SVGAGI. The chain's CDR3 is CASRLQETQYF. For the CDR3, the DNA is TGTGCCAGCAGGTTGCAAGAGACCCAGTACTTC.

This chain uses TRBV4-1 with TRBJ2-7; 9 bases match TRBD1. V shed 1 base, J shed 5 bases, and the junction held 9 bases outside the gene matches. This CDR3 spans 16 amino acids. Per germline, CDR1 MGHRA and CDR2 YSYEKL. CDR3 region: CASSQASTGGRNEQYF. In nucleotides, the CDR3 is TGCGCCAGCAGCCAAGCCTCGACAGGGGGTAGGAACGAGCAGTACTTC.

This clone occurred a few times. V gene TRBV28 combines with J gene TRBJ2-7; no clear D. Germline lookup yields CDR1 MDHEN and CDR2 SYDVKM. V lost 5 bases and J 2 bases, leaving 10 bases between the germline ends. The CDR3 extends over 13 amino acids. The CDR3 protein is CASSPSLTYEQYF. The CDR3 nucleotides read TGTGCCAGCAGTCCCTCCCTTACCTACGAGCAGTACTTC.

This clone was detected a few times. The rearrangement joins TRBV5-1 to TRBJ1-6; 7 bases are a match to TRBD1. Germline trimming cut 4 bases from V and 7 bases from J; bases unmatched to any gene: 8. The germline gives CDR1 SGHRS, CDR2 YFSETQ. The CDR3 is made up of 15 amino acids. The CDR3 loop reads CASSPSGQLNSPLHF. DNA for the CDR3: TGCGCCAGCAGCCCGTCGGGACAGCTAAATTCACCCCTCCACTTT.

The V and J genes are TRBV29-1 and TRBJ2-7; TRBD1 agrees at 8 bases. Trimming took 2 bases from V and 6 from J; bases not matched to a gene: 15. There are 16 residues in the CDR3. Germline V gene lookup returns CDR1 SQVTM and CDR2 ANQGSEA. The CDR3 region has the DNA TGCAGCGTTGAAAGGGGCGCAGGGGGCGCGGTGGGCGAGCAGTACTTC. This translates into CSVERGAGGAVGEQYF.

The V and J genes are TRBV5-6 and TRBJ1-6; D remains unclear. From germline, CDR1 is SGHDT and CDR2 YYEEEE. The CDR3 contains 14 residues. The V and J ends lost 2 bases and 9 bases respectively, with 12 bases between them. CDR3 region: CASSFSALLSPLHF. In DNA, the CDR3 is TGTGCCAGCAGCTTCTCAGCGCTCCTTTCACCCCTCCACTTT.

V and J are TRBV2 and TRBJ1-5; D is uncertain. Germline V gene lookup returns CDR1 SNHLY and CDR2 FYNNEI. V was cut by 3 bases and J by 2 bases, with 14 bases left in between. CDR3 length: 16 amino acids. The chain's CDR3 is CASSENMAGGNQPQHF. CDR3 DNA: TGTGCCAGCAGTGAGAATATGGCCGGGGGCAATCAGCCCCAGCATTTT.

The V call is TRBV9, the J call TRBJ1-1; D is ambiguous. Germline V gene sequence: CDR1 SGDLS, CDR2 YYNGEE. CDR3 size: 13 residues. Between the trimmed V and J ends, which lost 4 bases and 4 bases, there was a span of 11 bases. The CDR3 bases are TGTGCCAGCAGCTTATCACCCAGCACTGAAGCTTTCTTT. It yields the protein CASSLSPSTEAFF.

V and J are TRBV2 and TRBJ2-3, with D tentatively TRBD2 (6 bases). Germline-derived CDR1 and CDR2 are SNHLY and FYNNEI. V lost 4 bases to trimming and J lost 4 bases, with 12 bases between them. This CDR3 spans 14 amino acids. The CDR3 region is CASSASESPDTQYF. The CDR3 nucleotides are TGTGCCAGCAGTGCTAGCGAGTCCCCAGATACGCAGTATTTT.

The chain uses TRBV25-1 and TRBJ1-2, with D maybe TRBD1 (6 bases). This CDR3 is built from 14 residues. The V gene lost 3 bases and the J gene lost 5 bases, with 13 bases spanning the gap. Germline V gives CDR1 MGHDK, CDR2 SYGVNS. The CDR3, as DNA: TGTGCCAGCAGTGAGAAAGACAGGATTTATGGCTACACCTTC. Its translation is CASSEKDRIYGYTF.

The chain has TRBV28 and TRBJ2-2, with 12 nucleotides matching TRBD2. Germline trimming cut 8 bases from V and 7 bases from J; bases unmatched to any gene: 20. The CDR3 length is 19 residues. CDR1 MDHEN and CDR2 SYDVKM come from the germline V gene. In nucleotides, the CDR3 is TGTGCCAGCCTCCAGAGCATAGGAGGACTAGCGGGGAGTTTCGGGGAGCTGTTTTTT. It yields the protein CASLQSIGGLAGSFGELFF.

This clone has just a few counts. The chain recombines TRBV7-2 with TRBJ1-2, with a weak D call TRBD1 (5 bases). V was shortened by 1 base and J by 8 bases, with 8 bases between the two germline ends. Germline V gives CDR1 SGHTA, CDR2 FQGNSA. The CDR3 covers 12 residues. The CDR3 is CASSLVGDGYTF. The CDR3 nucleotides read TGTGCCAGCAGCTTAGTAGGGGACGGCTACACCTTC.

This clone was seen just once. CDR3 sequence reads: CASRAAYNEQFF. CDR3 in DNA: TGTGCCAGCAGAGCGGCCTACAATGAGCAGTTCTTC. This chain links TRBV6-5 with TRBJ2-1; weak D call: TRBD2 (5 bases). The germline V gene has CDR1 MNHEY and CDR2 SVGAGI. The CDR3 runs to 12 residues. The V and J ends lost 6 bases and 2 bases respectively, with 5 bases between them.

The V call is TRBV5-6, the J call TRBJ2-2; D remains unclear. From germline, CDR1 is SGHDT and CDR2 YYEEEE. V lost 4 bases and J lost 1, with 2 bases in between. The CDR3 is made up of 12 amino acids. The CDR3 here is CASSQNTGELFF. The CDR3 DNA reads as TGTGCCAGCAGCCAGAACACCGGGGAGCTGTTTTTT.

In DNA, the CDR3 is TGTGCCAGCAGTTCCCTAACACCGTTCGGGGATGGCTACACCTTC. Protein sequence: CASSSLTPFGDGYTF. The rearrangement uses TRBV6-5 and TRBJ1-2; no firm D call. The CDR3 has 15 amino acids. CDR1 is MNHEY, CDR2 SVGAGI, per germline. V was pared by 4 bases and J by 6 bases, with 18 bases between.

This clone was seen a few times. The chain combines TRBV4-3 with TRBJ1-6, with 7 bases that match TRBD1. V was clipped by 3 bases and J by 8 bases; unmatched bases: 7. Germline CDR1 is LGHNA and CDR2 is YSLEER. CDR3 size: 15 residues. CDR3 sequence: CASSQNRGRDSPLHF. The DNA of the CDR3 is TGCGCCAGCAGCCAGAACAGGGGCCGAGATTCACCCCTCCACTTT.